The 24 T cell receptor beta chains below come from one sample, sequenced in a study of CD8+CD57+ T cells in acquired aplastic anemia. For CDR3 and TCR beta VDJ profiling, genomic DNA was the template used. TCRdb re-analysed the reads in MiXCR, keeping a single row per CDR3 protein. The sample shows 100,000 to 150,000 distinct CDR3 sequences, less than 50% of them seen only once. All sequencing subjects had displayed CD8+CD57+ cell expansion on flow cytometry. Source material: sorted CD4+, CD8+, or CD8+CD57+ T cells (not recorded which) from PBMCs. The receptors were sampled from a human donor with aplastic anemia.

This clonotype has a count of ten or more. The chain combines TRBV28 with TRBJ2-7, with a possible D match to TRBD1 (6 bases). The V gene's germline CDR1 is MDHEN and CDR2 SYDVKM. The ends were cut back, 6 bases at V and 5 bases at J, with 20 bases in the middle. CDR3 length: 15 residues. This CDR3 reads CASSSPPRDNHEQYF. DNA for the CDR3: TGTGCCAGCAGCTCCCCTCCCCGGGACAACCACGAGCAGTACTTC.

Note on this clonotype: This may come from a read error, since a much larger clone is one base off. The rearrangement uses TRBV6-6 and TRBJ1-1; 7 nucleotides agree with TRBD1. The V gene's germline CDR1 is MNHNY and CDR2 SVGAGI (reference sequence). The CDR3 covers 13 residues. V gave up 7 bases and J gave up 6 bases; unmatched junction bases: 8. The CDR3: CASTIQGLAEAFF. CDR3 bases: TGTGCCAGCACTATACAGGGGCTGGCTGAAGCTTTCTTT.

In nucleotides, the CDR3 is TGTGCCAGCAGCTTAATTCAGCGGGGGAGAAGGAACACCGGGGAGCTGTTTTTT. It codes for CASSLIQRGRRNTGELFF. The chain carries TRBV11-2 and TRBJ2-2, with 8 bases fitting TRBD2. The CDR3 runs 18 residues. The germline CDR1 and CDR2 sequences are SGHAT and FQNNGV. With V trimmed by 2 bases and J by 1 base, 9 bases remained unmatched.

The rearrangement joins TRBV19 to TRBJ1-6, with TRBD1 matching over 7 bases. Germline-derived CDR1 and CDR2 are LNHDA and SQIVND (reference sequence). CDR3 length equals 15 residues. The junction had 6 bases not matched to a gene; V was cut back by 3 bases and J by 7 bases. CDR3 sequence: CASSIAGQRNSPLHF. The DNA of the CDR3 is TGTGCCAGTAGTATCGCGGGACAGAGAAATTCACCCCTCCACTTT.

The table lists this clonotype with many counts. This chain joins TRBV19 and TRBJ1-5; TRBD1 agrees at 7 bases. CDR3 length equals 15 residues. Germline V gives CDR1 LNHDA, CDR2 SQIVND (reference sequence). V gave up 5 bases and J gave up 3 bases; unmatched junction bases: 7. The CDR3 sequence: CASSSSGTANQPQHF. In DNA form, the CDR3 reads TGTGCCAGTAGTTCATCCGGGACAGCCAATCAGCCCCAGCATTTT.

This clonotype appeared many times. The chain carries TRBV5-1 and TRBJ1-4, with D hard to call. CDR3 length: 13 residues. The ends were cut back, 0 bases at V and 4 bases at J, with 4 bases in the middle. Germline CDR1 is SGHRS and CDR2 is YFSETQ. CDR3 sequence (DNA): TGCGCCAGCAGCTTGGAGGGTAATGAAAAACTGTTTTTT. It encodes CASSLEGNEKLFF.

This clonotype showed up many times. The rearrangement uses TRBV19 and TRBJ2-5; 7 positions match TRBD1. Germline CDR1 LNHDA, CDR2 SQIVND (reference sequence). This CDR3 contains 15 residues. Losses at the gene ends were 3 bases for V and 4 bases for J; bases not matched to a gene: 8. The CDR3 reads CASSIGGQTTETQYF. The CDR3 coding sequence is TGTGCCAGTAGTATTGGGGGACAGACGACAGAGACCCAGTACTTC.

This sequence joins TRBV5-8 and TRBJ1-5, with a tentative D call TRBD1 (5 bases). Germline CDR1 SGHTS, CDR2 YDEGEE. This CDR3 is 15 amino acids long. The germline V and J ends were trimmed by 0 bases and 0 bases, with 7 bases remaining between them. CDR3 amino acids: CASSLEGLSNQPQHF. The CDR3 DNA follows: TGTGCCAGCAGCTTGGAGGGGCTTAGCAATCAGCCCCAGCATTTT.

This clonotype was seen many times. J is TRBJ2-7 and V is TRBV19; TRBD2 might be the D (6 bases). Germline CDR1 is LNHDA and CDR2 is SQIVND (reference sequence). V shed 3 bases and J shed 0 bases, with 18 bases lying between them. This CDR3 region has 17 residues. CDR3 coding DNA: TGTGCCAGTAGTATCAAACCCGGGGGTCTCAGCTCCTACGAGCAGTACTTC. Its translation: CASSIKPGGLSSYEQYF.

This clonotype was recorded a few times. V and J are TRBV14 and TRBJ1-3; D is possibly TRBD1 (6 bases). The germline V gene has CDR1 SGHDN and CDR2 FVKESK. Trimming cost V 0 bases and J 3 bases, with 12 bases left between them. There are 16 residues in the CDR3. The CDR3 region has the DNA TGTGCCAGCAGCCAAGAGGGACACAACATTGGAAACACCATATATTTT. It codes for CASSQEGHNIGNTIYF.

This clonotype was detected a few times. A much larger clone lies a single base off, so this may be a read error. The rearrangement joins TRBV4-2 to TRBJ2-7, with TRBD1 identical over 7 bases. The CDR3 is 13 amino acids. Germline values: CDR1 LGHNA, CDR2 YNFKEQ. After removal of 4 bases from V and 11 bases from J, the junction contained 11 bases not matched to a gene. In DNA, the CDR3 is TGTGCCAGCAGCCCAGGGTCAAGGGACAGTAAGTACTTC. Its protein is CASSPGSRDSKYF.

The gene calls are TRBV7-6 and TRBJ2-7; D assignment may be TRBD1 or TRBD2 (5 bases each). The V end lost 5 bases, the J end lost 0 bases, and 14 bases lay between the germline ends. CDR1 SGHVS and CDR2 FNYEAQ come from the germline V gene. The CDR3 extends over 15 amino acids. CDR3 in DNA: TGTGCCAGCAGCGTTGGGGGTCGGACCTCCTACGAGCAGTACTTC. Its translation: CASSVGGRTSYEQYF.

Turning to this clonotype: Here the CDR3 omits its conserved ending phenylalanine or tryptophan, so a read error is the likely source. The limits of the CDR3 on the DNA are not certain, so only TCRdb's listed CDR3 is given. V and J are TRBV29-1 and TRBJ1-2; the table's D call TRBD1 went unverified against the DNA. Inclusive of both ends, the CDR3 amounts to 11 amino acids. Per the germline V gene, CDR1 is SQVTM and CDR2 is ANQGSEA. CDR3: CSVPGQGLGGL.

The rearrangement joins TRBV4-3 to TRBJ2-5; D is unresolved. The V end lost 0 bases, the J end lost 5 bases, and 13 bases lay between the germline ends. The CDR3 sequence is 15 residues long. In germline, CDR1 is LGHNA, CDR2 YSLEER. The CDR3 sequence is CASSQDLGPMETQYF. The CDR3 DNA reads TGCGCCAGCAGCCAAGATCTAGGGCCAATGGAGACCCAGTACTTC.

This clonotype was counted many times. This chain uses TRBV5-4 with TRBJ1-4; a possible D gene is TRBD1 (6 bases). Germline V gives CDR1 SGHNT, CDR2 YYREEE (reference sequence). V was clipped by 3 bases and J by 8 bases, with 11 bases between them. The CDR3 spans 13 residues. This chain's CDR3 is CASSSRGAEKLFF. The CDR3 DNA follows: TGTGCCAGCAGCTCCCGGGGGGCCGAAAAACTGTTTTTT.

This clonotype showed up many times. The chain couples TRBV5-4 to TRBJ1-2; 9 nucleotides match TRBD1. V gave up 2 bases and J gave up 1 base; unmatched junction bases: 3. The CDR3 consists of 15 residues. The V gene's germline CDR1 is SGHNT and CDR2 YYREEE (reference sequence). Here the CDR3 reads CASSFKGQGNYGYTF. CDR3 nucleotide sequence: TGTGCCAGCAGCTTCAAGGGACAGGGTAACTATGGCTACACCTTC.

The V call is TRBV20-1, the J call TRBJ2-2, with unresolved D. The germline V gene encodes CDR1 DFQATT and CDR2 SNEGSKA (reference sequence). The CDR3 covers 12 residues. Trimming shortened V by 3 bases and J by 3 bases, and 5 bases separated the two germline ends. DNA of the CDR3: TGCAGTGCTAGCCCGGACACCGGGGAGCTGTTTTTT. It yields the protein CSASPDTGELFF.

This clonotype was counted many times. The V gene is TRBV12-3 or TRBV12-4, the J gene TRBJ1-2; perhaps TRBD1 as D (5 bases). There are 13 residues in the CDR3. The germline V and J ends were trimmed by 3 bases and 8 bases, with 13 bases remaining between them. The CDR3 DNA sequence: TGTGCCAGCAGTTTGAACACCGAGGGGGGCTACACCTTC. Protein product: CASSLNTEGGYTF.

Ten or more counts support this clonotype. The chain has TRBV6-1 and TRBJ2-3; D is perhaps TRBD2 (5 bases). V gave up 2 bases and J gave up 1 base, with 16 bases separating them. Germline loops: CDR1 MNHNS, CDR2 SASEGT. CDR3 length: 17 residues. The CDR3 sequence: CASSEPTFSGRTDTQYF. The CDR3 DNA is TGTGCCAGCAGTGAACCCACTTTCAGCGGACGCACAGATACGCAGTATTTT.

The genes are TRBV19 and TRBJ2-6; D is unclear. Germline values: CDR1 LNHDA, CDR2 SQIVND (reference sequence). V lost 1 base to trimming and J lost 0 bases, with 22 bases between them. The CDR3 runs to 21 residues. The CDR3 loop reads CASSIGEVGGLISSGANVLTF. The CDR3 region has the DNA TGTGCCAGTAGTATAGGCGAGGTTGGTGGGCTCATCAGCTCTGGGGCCAACGTCCTGACTTTC.

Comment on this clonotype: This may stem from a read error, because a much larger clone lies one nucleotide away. CDR3 region: CSAITRDGYNEQFF. The CDR3 DNA sequence: TGCAGTGCTATTACCCGGGACGGATACAATGAGCAGTTCTTC. V is TRBV20-1 and J is TRBJ2-1; tentatively, D is TRBD1 or TRBD2 (5 bases each). The CDR3 spans 14 residues. Germline V gene data show CDR1 as DFQATT and CDR2 as SNEGSKA (reference sequence). The germline V and J ends were trimmed by 4 bases and 4 bases, with 14 bases remaining between them.

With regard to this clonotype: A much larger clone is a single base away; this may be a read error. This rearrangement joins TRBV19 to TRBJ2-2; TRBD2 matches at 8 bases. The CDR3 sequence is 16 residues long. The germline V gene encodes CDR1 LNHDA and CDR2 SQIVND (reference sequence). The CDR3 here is CVSNERGGRGTGELFF. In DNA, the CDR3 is TGTGTCAGTAATGAACGGGGGGGTAGAGGCACCGGGGAGCTGTTTTTT.

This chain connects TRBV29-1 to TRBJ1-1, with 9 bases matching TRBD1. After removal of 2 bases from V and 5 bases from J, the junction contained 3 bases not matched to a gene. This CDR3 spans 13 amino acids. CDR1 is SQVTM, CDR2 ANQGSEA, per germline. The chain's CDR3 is CSVEKDRGTEAFF. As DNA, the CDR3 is TGCAGCGTTGAAAAGGACAGGGGAACTGAAGCTTTCTTT.

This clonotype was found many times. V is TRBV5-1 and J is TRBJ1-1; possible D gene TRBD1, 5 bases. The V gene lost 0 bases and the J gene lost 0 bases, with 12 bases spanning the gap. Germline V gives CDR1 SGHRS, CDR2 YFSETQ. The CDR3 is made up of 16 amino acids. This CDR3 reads CASSLGPGPLNTEAFF. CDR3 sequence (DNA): TGCGCCAGCAGCTTGGGCCCAGGGCCTCTGAACACTGAAGCTTTCTTT.